This T cell receptor beta chain was documented in a study of cytomegalovirus exposure and HLA in healthy donors. Separation from the roughly 670-subject first cohort characterized the roughly 130-subject validation cohort, to which the donors belonged. Study outcomes and limitations: According to a later analysis, TCR clusters from the first cohort tended to co-occur in the roughly 110 validation repertoires. Most TCR sequences showed up rarely, but some public TCRs showed up in many donors.

As concerns this clone: What it recognizes is unknown.

Sequencing used immunoSEQ multiplex PCR; TCRdb keeps in-frame clones, though not all of them. Of approximately 110,000 clones listed, more than 85% are singletons. V lost 6 bases and J lost 4; bases outside the gene matches: 5. The CDR3 extends over 13 amino acids. From germline, CDR1 is MNHEY and CDR2 SVGAGI. J is TRBJ1-2 and V is TRBV6-5, with 7 nucleotides matching TRBD1. The sequenced sample consisted of PBMCs. This clonotype originated in a woman aged 18-35 years in good health and CMV-seropositive. The CDR3 region is CASSRQGSYGYTF. The CDR3 DNA is TGTGCCAGCAGCCGACAGGGAAGCTATGGCTACACCTTC.